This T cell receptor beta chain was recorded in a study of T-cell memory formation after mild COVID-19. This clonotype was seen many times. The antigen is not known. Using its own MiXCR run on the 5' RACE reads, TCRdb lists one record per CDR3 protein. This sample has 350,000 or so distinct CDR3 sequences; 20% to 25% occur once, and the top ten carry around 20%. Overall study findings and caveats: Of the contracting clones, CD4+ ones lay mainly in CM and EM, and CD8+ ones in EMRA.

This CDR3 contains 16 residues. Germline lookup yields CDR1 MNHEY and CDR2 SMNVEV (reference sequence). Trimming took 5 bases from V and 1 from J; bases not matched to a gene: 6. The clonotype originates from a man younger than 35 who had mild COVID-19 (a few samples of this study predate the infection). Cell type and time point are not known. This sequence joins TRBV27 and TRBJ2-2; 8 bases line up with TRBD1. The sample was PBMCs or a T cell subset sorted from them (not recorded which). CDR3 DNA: TGTGCCAGCAGTCCATGGGACAGGCTGAACACCGGGGAGCTGTTTTTT. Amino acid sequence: CASSPWDRLNTGELFF.